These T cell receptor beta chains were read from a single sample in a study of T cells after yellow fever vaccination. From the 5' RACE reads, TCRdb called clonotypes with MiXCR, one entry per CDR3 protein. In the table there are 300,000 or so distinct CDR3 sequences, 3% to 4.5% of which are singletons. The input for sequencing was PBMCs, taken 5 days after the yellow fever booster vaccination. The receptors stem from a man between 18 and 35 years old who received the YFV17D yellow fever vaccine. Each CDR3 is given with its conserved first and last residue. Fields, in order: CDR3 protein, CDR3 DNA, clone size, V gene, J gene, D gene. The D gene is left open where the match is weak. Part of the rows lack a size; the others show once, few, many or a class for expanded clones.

cdr3_aa: CASSLTSGGLNTGELFF; cdr3_nt: TGTGCCAGCAGCTTAACTAGCGGGGGGCTGAACACCGGGGAGCTGTTTTTT; clone_size: many; v_call: TRBV7-6; j_call: TRBJ2-2; d_call: TRBD2
cdr3_aa: CASSLPSPANGYTF; cdr3_nt: TGTGCCAGCAGCTTGCCCAGCCCAGCAAATGGCTACACCTTC; clone_size: -; v_call: TRBV5-6; j_call: TRBJ1-2; d_call: -
cdr3_aa: CASSAGVRDRDETQYF; cdr3_nt: TGCGCCAGCAGCGCTGGAGTAAGGGACAGGGACGAGACCCAGTACTTC; clone_size: -; v_call: TRBV5-1; j_call: TRBJ2-5; d_call: TRBD1
cdr3_aa: CSVEMGLSTDTQYF; cdr3_nt: TGCAGCGTTGAGATGGGACTAAGCACAGATACGCAGTATTTT; clone_size: few; v_call: TRBV29-1; j_call: TRBJ2-3; d_call: TRBD2
cdr3_aa: CASSDPSFYGYTF; cdr3_nt: TGTGCCAGTAGTGATCCAAGCTTCTATGGCTACACCTTC; clone_size: few; v_call: TRBV19; j_call: TRBJ1-2; d_call: -
cdr3_aa: CASSEAWSDTGELFF; cdr3_nt: TGTGCCAGCAGTGAAGCATGGAGTGACACCGGGGAGCTGTTTTTT; clone_size: -; v_call: TRBV2; j_call: TRBJ2-2; d_call: -
cdr3_aa: CASSQTTGGYGYTF; cdr3_nt: TGCGCCAGCAGCCAAACCACAGGGGGGTATGGCTACACCTTC; clone_size: -; v_call: TRBV4-3; j_call: TRBJ1-2; d_call: TRBD1
cdr3_aa: CASSLGGRVGGYTF; cdr3_nt: TGTGCCAGCAGCTTAGGGGGCAGGGTCGGCGGCTACACCTTC; clone_size: -; v_call: TRBV7-9; j_call: TRBJ1-2; d_call: -
cdr3_aa: CASSQDQLVGSVNSPLHF; cdr3_nt: TGTGCCAGCAGCCAAGATCAATTGGTAGGGAGCGTTAATTCACCCCTCCACTTT; clone_size: -; v_call: TRBV3-1; j_call: TRBJ1-6; d_call: -
cdr3_aa: CASSLPGEPIYEQYF; cdr3_nt: TGTGCCAGCAGTTTACCGGGGGAGCCCATTTACGAGCAGTACTTC; clone_size: -; v_call: TRBV27; j_call: TRBJ2-7; d_call: -
cdr3_aa: CASSPSGRNSPLHF; cdr3_nt: TGTGCCAGCTCACCATCGGGGCGAAATTCACCCCTCCACTTT; clone_size: many; v_call: TRBV18; j_call: TRBJ1-6; d_call: -
cdr3_aa: CSASGPPSRNEQFF; cdr3_nt: TGCAGTGCTAGTGGGCCTCCGTCCCGCAATGAGCAGTTCTTC; clone_size: -; v_call: TRBV20-1; j_call: TRBJ2-1; d_call: -
cdr3_aa: CASSLVTQYF; cdr3_nt: TGTGCCAGCAGCTTAGTTACGCAGTATTTT; clone_size: -; v_call: TRBV7-9; j_call: TRBJ2-3; d_call: -
cdr3_aa: CASSTAGSYNQPQHF; cdr3_nt: TGTGCCAGCAGTACCGCGGGAAGCTACAATCAGCCCCAGCATTTT; clone_size: few; v_call: TRBV12-3/TRBV12-4; j_call: TRBJ1-5; d_call: -
cdr3_aa: CASSRTSVTGELFF; cdr3_nt: TGTGCCAGCAGCCGTACTAGCGTCACCGGGGAGCTGTTTTTT; clone_size: -; v_call: TRBV6-2/TRBV6-3; j_call: TRBJ2-2; d_call: TRBD2
cdr3_aa: CASSARTPTDTQYF; cdr3_nt: TGTGCCAGCAGTGCCAGGACACCCACAGATACGCAGTATTTT; clone_size: many; v_call: TRBV2; j_call: TRBJ2-3; d_call: -
cdr3_aa: CASRPETNSPLHF; cdr3_nt: TGTGCCAGCAGACCAGAGACCAATTCACCCCTCCACTTT; clone_size: many; v_call: TRBV6-2/TRBV6-3; j_call: TRBJ1-6; d_call: -
cdr3_aa: CASSVGTGPSSYEQYF; cdr3_nt: TGTGCCAGCAGCGTAGGAACAGGCCCGAGCTCCTACGAGCAGTACTTC; clone_size: few; v_call: TRBV9; j_call: TRBJ2-7; d_call: -
cdr3_aa: CASSYTGDGYTF; cdr3_nt: TGTGCCAGCAGTTACACAGGGGACGGCTACACCTTC; clone_size: few; v_call: TRBV6-6; j_call: TRBJ1-2; d_call: TRBD1
cdr3_aa: CSARRWEEAFF; cdr3_nt: TGCAGTGCTAGGCGGTGGGAGGAAGCTTTCTTT; clone_size: many; v_call: TRBV20-1; j_call: TRBJ1-1; d_call: -
cdr3_aa: CASSLGAGISVGGQGDYNEQFF; cdr3_nt: -; clone_size: -; v_call: TRBV7-2; j_call: TRBJ2-1; d_call: -
cdr3_aa: CASSFGWSSNYGYTF; cdr3_nt: TGTGCCAGCAGCTTCGGATGGTCCTCTAACTATGGCTACACCTTC; clone_size: -; v_call: TRBV7-9; j_call: TRBJ1-2; d_call: -